The 7 T cell receptor beta chains below were found in one sample sequenced in a study of blood T cell repertoires in COVID-19. Some clones are missing from TCRdb's copy, which holds only in-frame ones; the method was immunoSEQ multiplex PCR. The sample lists some 160,000 clones; about 83% were seen once. Sequenced: peripheral blood. The receptors come from a woman of 80 years or more with acute or convalescent COVID-19.

The CDR3 nucleotides are TGTGCCAGCAGTCCGTCGACAGGGTCGAACACTGAAGCTTTCTTT. Translating it yields CASSPSTGSNTEAFF. This sequence joins TRBV28 and TRBJ1-1; 7 positions agree with TRBD1. The CDR3 is 15 amino acids. CDR1 is MDHEN and CDR2 is SYDVKM in the germline V gene. Trimming cost V 5 bases and J 1 base; bases outside gene matches: 7. Using reference TRBV28 and TRBJ1-1 for the parts outside the CDR3, the full variable domain is DVKVTQSSRYLVKRTGEKVFLECVQDMDHENMFWYRQDPGLGLRLIYFSYDVKMKEKGDIPEGYSVSREKKERFSLILESASTNQTSMYLCASSPSTGSNTEAFFGQGTRLTVV.

The V and J genes are TRBV20-1 and TRBJ2-7; possible D gene TRBD2, 5 bases. Germline V gene sequence: CDR1 DFQATT, CDR2 SNEGSKA (reference sequence). V lost 3 bases and J 5 bases, leaving 8 bases between the germline ends. The CDR3 runs 11 residues. This chain's CDR3 is CSARDFDEQYF. CDR3 in DNA: TGCAGTGCTAGGGACTTTGACGAGCAGTACTTC.

This clone was counted a single time. The chain links TRBV4-2 to TRBJ2-5, with 8 bases aligning to TRBD2. Germline-derived CDR1 and CDR2 are LGHNA and YNFKEQ. The trim removed 3 bases at V and 3 bases at J, leaving 12 bases unmatched. The CDR3 has 17 residues. For the CDR3, the DNA is TGTGCCAGCAGCCATCCTGATCCGGGGGGGCGGAAAGAGACCCAGTACTTC. Translated: CASSHPDPGGRKETQYF.

V is TRBV23-1 and J is TRBJ1-6; maybe TRBD1 (5 bases). TRBV23-1 is assigned to the ORF class and has an uncertain function. V gave up 3 bases and J gave up 10 bases, with 10 bases separating them. This CDR3 contains 13 residues. CDR3 in DNA: TGCGCCAGCAGTCACTGGAGGGACTCACCCCTCCACTTT. This encodes CASSHWRDSPLHF.

V and J are TRBV6-1 and TRBJ1-2; no clear D gene. Germline-derived CDR1 and CDR2 are MNHNS and SASEGT. The CDR3 loop spans 11 amino acids. Trimming took off 3 bases at V and 7 bases at J, with 6 bases between the two ends. CDR3 DNA sequence: TGTGCCAGCAGTGAGAGGGCTGGCTACACCTTC. Protein sequence: CASSERAGYTF.

This clone was detected only a few times. V is TRBV6-6 and J is TRBJ1-2, with TRBD1 as a possible D gene (5 bases). The V and J ends lost 5 bases and 6 bases respectively, with 19 bases between them. The CDR3 is 15 residues long. Germline V gives CDR1 MNHNY, CDR2 SVGAGI (reference sequence). The CDR3 region is CASSLLDITTHGYTF. CDR3 DNA: TGTGCCAGCAGTCTCTTGGACATCACCACCCATGGCTACACCTTC.

The V and J genes are TRBV30 and TRBJ2-3; no firm D call. Germline V gives CDR1 GTSNPN, CDR2 SVGIG (reference sequence). The CDR3 length is 12 residues. The V gene lost 2 bases and the J gene lost 3 bases, with 6 bases spanning the gap. In DNA, the CDR3 is TGTGCCTGGAGTTATATTACAGATACGCAGTATTTT. Its translation is CAWSYITDTQYF. Variable domain in full (rest from reference TRBV30 and TRBJ2-3): SQTIHQWPATLVQPVGSPLSLECTVEGTSNPNLYWYRQAAGRGLQLLFYSVGIGQISSEVPQNLSASRPQDRQFILSSKKLLLSDSGFYLCAWSYITDTQYFGPGTRLTVL.